The following is a T cell receptor beta chain sequence with its context. No antigen is known for it. CDR1 is SGHTA, CDR2 FQGTGA, per germline. J was trimmed by 6 bases and V by 4 bases; bases with no gene match: 3. The CDR3 is 13 amino acids. The sample belongs to a study of early T cells in non-severe SARS-CoV-2 infection. Study background: Alpha and beta chains were unpaired, from unsorted whole-blood bulk RNA. Overall study findings and caveats: Sequences matched to VDJdb favored anti-spike CD8 responses, while private and CD4 specificities were missed.

Unique molecular identifiers were affixed to single, distinct cDNA molecules. TCRdb ran MiXCR on the 5' RACE reads and lists one entry per CDR3 protein. The sample includes tens of thousands of distinct CDR3 sequences, more than 10% seen only once; the top ten take roughly 1.2%. The chain couples TRBV7-3 to TRBJ2-3, with 8 bases lining up with TRBD1. The origin of this receptor is an adult who was a healthcare worker with PCR-confirmed SARS-CoV-2 infection or an uninfected control (not recorded which). The donor label of this sample is uncertain. The material sequenced was whole blood, taken at baseline. The CDR3 coding sequence is TGTGCCAGCAGCTGGACAGGGCGCGATACGCAGTATTTT. Protein: CASSWTGRDTQYF. Using reference TRBV7-3 and TRBJ2-3 for the parts outside the CDR3, the full variable domain is GAGVSQTPSNKVTEKGKYVELRCDPISGHTALYWYRQSLGQGPEFLIYFQGTGAADDSGLPNDRFFAVRPEGSVSTLKIQRTERGDSAVYLCASSWTGRDTQYFGPGTRLTVL.